Below, 21 T cell receptor beta chains from the same sample are listed, as sequenced in a study of human T cells and chemical hapten exposure. Time point indicated: healthy volunteer bleed at 2 weeks. It was unfractionated whole blood from which total RNA was extracted. TCRdb re-analysed the RACE reads in MiXCR, keeping a single row per CDR3 protein. The sample lists 100,000 to 150,000 distinct CDR3 sequences, approximately 9.5% occurring once. The sequenced sample consisted of whole blood. All receptors derive from a male donor in good health. Some clones in this sample may be carry-over from other donors' samples.

This clonotype was counted between two and nine times. The chain carries TRBV7-2 and TRBJ2-1; D uncertain. CDR1 is SGHTA and CDR2 is FQGNSA in the germline V gene. The CDR3 is 14 residues long. V was clipped by 3 bases and J by 1 base, with 7 bases between them. Here the CDR3 DNA reads TGTGCCAGCAGCTTTGCAGGATCCTACAATGAGCAGTTCTTC. Translating gives CASSFAGSYNEQFF.

Written as DNA, the CDR3 is TGTGCCTGGAGCGAACTCGGACAGGGGGACACCGGGGAGCTGTTTTTT. This codes for CAWSELGQGDTGELFF. V usage is TRBV30 and J usage is TRBJ2-2; 10 positions match TRBD1. V lost 3 bases to trimming and J lost 3 bases; unmatched junction nucleotides: 7. The CDR3 sequence is 16 residues long. Germline V lookup: CDR1 GTSNPN, CDR2 SVGIG (reference sequence).

The chain carries TRBV11-2 and TRBJ2-7, with D tentatively TRBD1 or TRBD2 (5 bases each). This CDR3 is built from 14 residues. Germline-derived CDR1 and CDR2 are SGHAT and FQNNGV. V lost 7 bases to trimming and J lost 1 base, with 14 bases between them. This CDR3 reads CASNPVGRSYEQYF. CDR3 sequence (DNA): TGTGCCAGCAACCCCGTGGGACGTTCCTACGAGCAGTACTTC.

Many counts were recorded for this clonotype. The rearrangement uses TRBV7-3 and TRBJ1-1, with D possibly matching TRBD1 (6 bases). CDR1 and CDR2 from the germline V gene are SGHTA and FQGTGA. This CDR3 has 14 amino acids. V shed 1 base and J shed 6 bases, with 12 bases lying between them. CDR3 sequence reads: CASSLMDRGAEAFF. As DNA, the CDR3 is TGTGCCAGCAGCTTAATGGACAGAGGCGCTGAAGCTTTCTTT.

This clonotype was observed many times. The chain employs TRBV7-9 and TRBJ2-1, with D possibly matching TRBD2 (5 bases). This CDR3 has 12 amino acids. The germline gives CDR1 SEHNR, CDR2 FQNEAQ (reference sequence). The germline V and J ends were trimmed by 2 bases and 10 bases, with 9 bases remaining between them. CDR3 in amino acids: CASSLREPEQFF. The CDR3, as DNA: TGTGCCAGCAGCTTAAGGGAGCCCGAGCAGTTCTTC. Based on the CDR3 plus reference TRBV7-9 and TRBJ2-1, the full variable domain is DTGVSQNPRHKITKRGQNVTFRCDPISEHNRLYWYRQTLGQGPEFLTYFQNEAQLEKSRLLSDRFSAERPKGSFSTLEIQRTEQGDSAMYLCASSLREPEQFFGPGTRLTVL.

This clonotype was counted only a few times. The chain has TRBV20-1 and TRBJ2-1; D may match TRBD1 or TRBD2 (5 bases each). V was pared by 1 base and J by 9 bases, with 22 bases between. The CDR3 spans 16 residues. CDR1 and CDR2 from the germline V gene are DFQATT and SNEGSKA (reference sequence). The CDR3 sequence: CSARAAGRTERGEQFF. The CDR3 nucleotides are TGCAGTGCTAGAGCGGCAGGGCGGACGGAACGGGGTGAGCAGTTCTTC.

This chain links TRBV15 with TRBJ2-3; a possible D gene is TRBD2 (5 bases). Germline V gene sequence: CDR1 LNHNV, CDR2 YYDKDF (reference sequence). The CDR3 extends over 16 amino acids. V shed 0 bases and J shed 4 bases, with 14 bases lying between them. CDR3 in amino acids: CATSRDPLFGADTQYF. In DNA form, the CDR3 reads TGTGCCACCAGCAGAGATCCCCTTTTCGGGGCAGATACGCAGTATTTT.

Only a few counts were recorded for this clonotype. The V call is TRBV3-1, the J call TRBJ2-7; D is possibly TRBD2 (6 bases). In germline, CDR1 is LGHDT, CDR2 YNNKEL (reference sequence). The CDR3 totals 15 residues. V was cut by 4 bases and J by 3 bases, with 16 bases left in between. The DNA for the CDR3 is TGTGCCAGCAGCCCCCCCAGCGGGTCGGTCTACGAGCAGTACTTC. Residues: CASSPPSGSVYEQYF.

J is TRBJ1-5 and V is TRBV12-3 or TRBV12-4; unclear D gene. The CDR3 runs to 13 residues. Trimming shortened V by 4 bases and J by 2 bases, and 6 bases separated the two germline ends. CDR3 amino acids: CASSWERNQPQHF. The CDR3 bases are TGTGCCAGCAGTTGGGAACGCAATCAGCCCCAGCATTTT.

The chain recombines TRBV6-2 or TRBV6-3 with TRBJ2-1; D perhaps matches TRBD2 (6 bases). The V gene's germline CDR1 is MNHEY and CDR2 SVGEGT. The CDR3 is 12 residues long. V was clipped by 7 bases and J by 7 bases, with 11 bases between them. The CDR3, as DNA: TGTGCCAGCAAGTTAGCGGAGAATGAGCAGTTCTTC. Protein sequence: CASKLAENEQFF.

The V and J genes are TRBV24-1 and TRBJ1-5; no reliable D call. CDR3 size: 13 residues. Germline lookup yields CDR1 KGHDR and CDR2 SFDVKD. V was cut by 5 bases and J by 4 bases, with 8 bases left in between. In DNA form, the CDR3 reads TGTGCCACCAGTGTCGGGGATAATCAGCCCCAGCATTTT. Residues: CATSVGDNQPQHF.

This clonotype was observed at least ten times. The chain couples TRBV12-3 or TRBV12-4 to TRBJ1-2; 8 nucleotides line up with TRBD1. This CDR3 region has 14 residues. V shed 2 bases, J shed 7 bases, and the junction held 6 bases outside the gene matches. The CDR3, as DNA: TGTGCCAGCAGTTTACGGCAGGGGGCCGCTGGCTACACCTTC. Amino acids: CASSLRQGAAGYTF.

The chain couples TRBV6-5 to TRBJ2-1; 7 nucleotides line up with TRBD1. From germline, CDR1 is MNHEY and CDR2 SVGAGI. The CDR3 is 15 residues long. Trimming took 4 bases from V and 0 from J; bases not matched to a gene: 3. The CDR3 reads CASSSSGGSYNEQFF. The CDR3 DNA sequence: TGTGCCAGCAGTTCATCAGGGGGCTCCTACAATGAGCAGTTCTTC.

This clonotype was detected many times. The chain joins TRBV4-3 to TRBJ1-6; 8 nucleotides match TRBD1. V lost 1 base and J lost 7; bases outside the gene matches: 3. Germline-derived CDR1 and CDR2 are LGHNA and YSLEER. This CDR3 is 15 amino acids long. The CDR3 nucleotides are TGCGCCAGCAGCCAAGGACAGGGGTGGAATTCACCCCTCCACTTT. Translating it yields CASSQGQGWNSPLHF.

V gene TRBV6-1 combines with J gene TRBJ1-4; 9 bases align to TRBD1. Trimming cost V 3 bases and J 5 bases; bases outside gene matches: 7. Germline lookup yields CDR1 MNHNS and CDR2 SASEGT. This CDR3 comprises 16 residues. CDR3 DNA sequence: TGTGCCAGCAGTGAGGGACAGGGAGAAGGCAATGAAAAACTGTTTTTT. Amino acid sequence: CASSEGQGEGNEKLFF.

The chain couples TRBV7-2 to TRBJ2-3; 9 bases align to TRBD2. Germline CDR1 and CDR2: SGHTA and FQGNSA. V shed 2 bases, J shed 4 bases, and the junction held 4 bases outside the gene matches. The CDR3 totals 15 residues. The CDR3 region has the DNA TGTGCCAGCAGCTTAATACTAGCGGGCCCAGATACGCAGTATTTT. As protein: CASSLILAGPDTQYF.

This clonotype was seen only a few times. V and J are TRBV11-2 and TRBJ2-7; 16 bases fit TRBD2. The length of the CDR3 is 18 residues. Germline-derived CDR1 and CDR2 are SGHAT and FQNNGV. After removal of 3 bases from V and 4 bases from J, the junction contained 9 bases not matched to a gene. CDR3 sequence (DNA): TGTGCCAGCAGCTTCTCGGGACTAGCGGGAGGGGGTTCTTACGAGCAGTACTTC. As protein: CASSFSGLAGGGSYEQYF.

This clonotype has a count of ten or more. The rearrangement uses TRBV19 and TRBJ2-2, with no clear D. V dropped 6 bases and J dropped 5 bases, with 7 bases sitting between them. Germline-derived CDR1 and CDR2 are LNHDA and SQIVND (reference sequence). The CDR3 loop spans 12 amino acids. CDR3 sequence reads: CASRMLTGELFF. The CDR3 DNA reads as TGTGCCAGTAGGATGTTGACCGGGGAGCTGTTTTTT. The full variable domain, its missing parts supplied by reference TRBV19 and TRBJ2-2, is DGGITQSPKYLFRKEGQNVTLSCEQNLNHDAMYWYRQDPGQGLRLIYYSQIVNDFQKGDIAEGYSVSREKKESFPLTVTSAQKNPTAFYLCASRMLTGELFFGEGSRLTVL.

This clonotype was seen only a few times. The chain carries TRBV7-2 and TRBJ2-4, with D possibly TRBD1 on 6 matching bases. CDR1 SGHTA and CDR2 FQGNSA come from the germline V gene. The CDR3 is 13 residues long. V shed 8 bases and J shed 7 bases, with 15 bases lying between them. CDR3 loop: CASEEAGVNIQYF. CDR3 nucleotide sequence: TGTGCCAGCGAGGAGGCAGGGGTCAACATTCAGTACTTC.

The chain has TRBV27 and TRBJ2-2, with 7 bases lining up with TRBD1. Trimming removed 4 bases from V and 0 bases from J; junction bases left unmatched: 5. The germline V gene encodes CDR1 MNHEY and CDR2 SMNVEV (reference sequence). CDR3 size: 16 residues. CDR3 amino acids: CASSSQGFANTGELFF. The CDR3 nucleotides are TGTGCCAGCAGTTCACAGGGGTTCGCGAACACCGGGGAGCTGTTTTTT.

This clonotype has a handful of counts. This chain links TRBV24-1 with TRBJ2-1, with D uncertain. The CDR3 is 13 amino acids. The V end was cut by 3 bases, the J end by 4 bases, with 6 bases between. The germline V gene encodes CDR1 KGHDR and CDR2 SFDVKD. The CDR3 here is CATSDVNYNEQFF. The CDR3 nucleotides are TGTGCCACCAGTGATGTGAATTACAATGAGCAGTTCTTC.